These 8 T cell receptor beta chains came from one sample sequenced in a study of cytomegalovirus exposure and HLA in healthy donors. PCR involved 60 Vbeta and 13 Jbeta primers. The method was immunoSEQ multiplex PCR; TCRdb's version includes in-frame clones alone and lacks a portion of them. This table holds about 180,000 clones, under 80% found once. Sequenced input: PBMCs. These TCRs come from a human donor in good health.

The chain joins TRBV5-8 to TRBJ1-4, with D hard to call. Germline CDR1 is SGHTS and CDR2 is YDEGEE. V was pared by 2 bases and J by 4 bases, with 6 bases between. This CDR3 comprises 13 residues. CDR3 protein: CASSFGDNEKLFF. CDR3 DNA sequence: TGTGCCAGCAGCTTCGGGGATAATGAAAAACTGTTTTTT.

This clone has a handful of counts. The CDR3 here is CASSEAGTHGYTF. The CDR3 DNA reads TGTGCCAGCAGTGAAGCGGGGACTCATGGCTACACCTTC. The chain couples TRBV2 to TRBJ1-2; TRBD1 is a possible D gene (5 bases). This CDR3 is built from 13 residues. The germline CDR1 and CDR2 sequences are SNHLY and FYNNEI. V was pared by 0 bases and J by 6 bases, with 8 bases between.

The V and J genes are TRBV4-1 and TRBJ1-5; 10 bases map to TRBD1. Germline loops: CDR1 MGHRA, CDR2 YSYEKL. This CDR3 has 15 residues. V dropped 3 bases and J dropped 5; count of bases not matched to a gene: 4. CDR3 sequence: CASSHDDRGHQPQHF. CDR3 coding DNA: TGCGCCAGCAGCCACGATGACAGGGGGCATCAGCCCCAGCATTTT.

This sequence joins TRBV6-1 and TRBJ1-1, with 7 bases matching TRBD1. This CDR3 comprises 13 residues. J was trimmed by 6 bases and V by 5 bases; bases with no gene match: 6. CDR1 and CDR2 (germline): MNHNS, SASEGT. The CDR3 spells CASSRGTDAEAFF. DNA of the CDR3: TGTGCCAGCAGTAGAGGGACAGACGCTGAAGCTTTCTTT.

As concerns this clone: An end of the junction does not agree with germline; a read error may underlie this. The same CDR3 can be traced to other DNA sequences in this sample. V is TRBV7-9 and J is TRBJ2-1; D is possibly TRBD1 (6 bases). The CDR3 is 13 amino acids. CDR1 and CDR2 from the germline V gene are SEHNR and FQNEAQ (reference sequence). CDR3: CASSLGQYNEQFF. CDR3 in DNA: TGTGCCAGCAGTTTAGGACAGTACAATGAGCAGTTCTTC.

This CDR3 reads CASSGTRQGVSEAFF. The CDR3 DNA reads as TGTGCCAGCAGTGGAACTCGACAGGGGGTTTCTGAAGCTTTCTTT. V and J are TRBV2 and TRBJ1-1; 9 nucleotides line up with TRBD1. This CDR3 comprises 15 residues. J lost 6 bases, V lost 4 bases, and 9 bases had no gene match. Germline loops: CDR1 SNHLY, CDR2 FYNNEI.

V usage is TRBV9 and J usage is TRBJ2-1, with 7 nucleotides matching TRBD1. The V gene's germline CDR1 is SGDLS and CDR2 YYNGEE. V shed 0 bases and J 3 bases; nucleotides not matched to a gene: 3. The length of the CDR3 is 15 residues. This CDR3 is CASSVGGTVYNEQFF. CDR3 coding DNA: TGTGCCAGCAGCGTAGGTGGGACAGTCTACAATGAGCAGTTCTTC.

The chain uses TRBV4-1 and TRBJ2-5, with 8 bases aligning to TRBD1. The DNA end favors TRBJ2-7, so the J call may be wrong. Germline V gene data show CDR1 as MGHRA and CDR2 as YSYEKL. CDR3 length: 15 residues. The CDR3 bases are TGCGCCAGCAGCCTAATGACAGGGGATTACTACGAGCAGTACTTC. Translating gives CASSLMTGDYYEQYF.